This T cell receptor (beta chain) was documented in a study of glioma-infiltrating T cells after dendritic cell vaccination. Whole-study context: Patients received autologous tumor lysate-pulsed dendritic cell vaccination between about 2003 and 2013.

TCRdb keeps only in-frame clones here, not all; method: immunoSEQ multiplex PCR. The data contain 70,000 to 95,000 clones, around 86% of them seen just once; the ten biggest clones take up around 2%. The time point here: after dendritic cell vaccination, including at tumor progression/relapse. The starting material was blood, obtained after dendritic cell vaccination. The TCR comes from a human donor with glioblastoma.

CDR3 DNA sequence: TGCGCCAGCAGCCCCCCGGGACTAGCGGATTCTAGCACAGATACGCAGTATTTT. This translates into CASSPPGLADSSTDTQYF. V gene TRBV5-1 combines with J gene TRBJ2-3, with 11 bases identical to TRBD2. With 4 bases clipped from V and 0 bases from J, the junction kept 10 bases outside the gene matches. The CDR3 loop spans 18 amino acids. CDR1 SGHRS and CDR2 YFSETQ come from the germline V gene.